Below are 10 T cell receptor beta chains sequenced from a single sample in a study of shared clonotypes between healthy human individuals. CD8 cells classed as naive were CD45RO-negative and positively selected for CCR7, excluding terminally differentiated effector memory CD45RA+ cells. Using immunoSEQ multiplex PCR, the repertoire was profiled, and TCRdb retains in-frame clones only, with some absent. The data hold more than 2 million clones, with over 85% observed a single time. Material for sequencing was naive CD8+ T cells from PBMCs. The origin of the receptors is a man aged 18 to 29 in good health. Some clones in this sample may be carry-over from other donors' samples.

V gene TRBV14 combines with J gene TRBJ1-2; D is unclear. Germline V gene lookup returns CDR1 SGHDN and CDR2 FVKESK. The V end lost 8 bases, the J end lost 2 bases, and 12 bases lay between the germline ends. The length of the CDR3 is 13 residues. The CDR3 sequence is CASDSGWNYGYTF. DNA for the CDR3: TGTGCCAGCGATTCGGGGTGGAACTATGGCTACACCTTC.

The count of this clone is one. J is TRBJ1-1 and V is TRBV7-8; a possible D gene is TRBD1 (6 bases). Per germline, CDR1 SGHVS and CDR2 FQNEAQ. V lost 2 bases and J lost 8, with 12 bases in between. The CDR3 is 13 residues long. The CDR3 DNA sequence: TGTGCCAGCAGCTTACCCCGACAGGTAGAAGCTTTCTTT. This gives the protein CASSLPRQVEAFF.

This chain joins TRBV4-2 and TRBJ2-7, with 8 positions matching TRBD1. Losses at the gene ends were 4 bases for V and 3 bases for J; bases not matched to a gene: 8. Germline loops: CDR1 LGHNA, CDR2 YNFKEQ. There are 15 residues in the CDR3. The CDR3 region is CASSLLQGEIYEQYF. DNA of the CDR3: TGTGCCAGCAGCCTTTTACAGGGGGAGATCTACGAGCAGTACTTC.

The J gene is TRBJ1-3, the V gene TRBV19; D is possibly TRBD1 (6 bases). The CDR3 runs 14 residues. The germline V gene has CDR1 LNHDA and CDR2 SQIVND (reference sequence). V was shortened by 5 bases and J by 4 bases, with 12 bases between the two germline ends. CDR3 in DNA: TGTGCCAGTAGTCAAGGGACATCCGGAAACACCATATATTTT. Its protein is CASSQGTSGNTIYF.

The chain joins TRBV4-3 to TRBJ2-7; TRBD2 agrees at 10 bases. The CDR3 contains 16 residues. The germline CDR1 and CDR2 sequences are LGHNA and YSLEER. The ends lost 1 base at V and 4 bases at J; junction bases unmatched: 7. This CDR3 is CASSQVQLAGLYEQYF. The CDR3, as DNA: TGCGCCAGCAGCCAAGTCCAACTAGCGGGACTTTACGAGCAGTACTTC.

The CDR3 sequence: CASSLVGSRDEQYF. CDR3 bases: TGTGCCAGCAGCTTAGTCGGGAGCCGCGACGAGCAGTACTTC. The chain recombines TRBV7-8 with TRBJ2-7, with a possible D match to TRBD2 (6 bases). Germline values: CDR1 SGHVS, CDR2 FQNEAQ. The CDR3 contains 14 residues. The V end lost 1 base, the J end lost 5 bases, and 12 bases lay between the germline ends.

The gene calls are TRBV7-8 and TRBJ2-5; D might be TRBD1 (6 bases). The V end lost 1 base, the J end lost 5 bases, and 20 bases lay between the germline ends. This CDR3 contains 17 residues. Germline V gene lookup returns CDR1 SGHVS and CDR2 FQNEAQ. CDR3 sequence reads: CASSLDGRGGVVETQYF. The CDR3 coding sequence is TGTGCCAGCAGCTTAGATGGCAGGGGTGGGGTAGTTGAGACCCAGTACTTC.

The table lists this clone with a few counts. CDR3 coding DNA: TGTGCCAGCAGAGGGGCCAGGGACATCACTGAAGCTTTCTTT. Translating it yields CASRGARDITEAFF. The chain has TRBV7-9 and TRBJ1-1; possibly TRBD1 for D (6 bases). Germline CDR1 SEHNR, CDR2 FQNEAQ (reference sequence). Between the trimmed V and J ends, which lost 6 bases and 4 bases, there was a span of 15 bases. The length of the CDR3 is 14 residues.

The chain recombines TRBV6-5 with TRBJ1-1; D is perhaps TRBD1 (6 bases). Germline loops: CDR1 MNHEY, CDR2 SVGAGI. The CDR3 is 15 amino acids. Trimming took off 3 bases at V and 1 base at J, with 12 bases between the two ends. The CDR3 bases are TGTGCCAGCAGTTATTTAGGGACATCGAACACTGAAGCTTTCTTT. Its translation: CASSYLGTSNTEAFF.

Concerning this clone itself: Other DNA sequences in the sample encode the same CDR3. The gene calls are TRBV28 and TRBJ2-7; 9 bases are shared with TRBD1. This CDR3 region has 13 residues. J was trimmed by 4 bases and V by 6 bases; bases with no gene match: 4. CDR1 MDHEN and CDR2 SYDVKM come from the germline V gene. The CDR3 is CASSPGQGYEQYF. In DNA, the CDR3 is TGTGCCAGCAGCCCGGGACAGGGATACGAGCAGTACTTC.